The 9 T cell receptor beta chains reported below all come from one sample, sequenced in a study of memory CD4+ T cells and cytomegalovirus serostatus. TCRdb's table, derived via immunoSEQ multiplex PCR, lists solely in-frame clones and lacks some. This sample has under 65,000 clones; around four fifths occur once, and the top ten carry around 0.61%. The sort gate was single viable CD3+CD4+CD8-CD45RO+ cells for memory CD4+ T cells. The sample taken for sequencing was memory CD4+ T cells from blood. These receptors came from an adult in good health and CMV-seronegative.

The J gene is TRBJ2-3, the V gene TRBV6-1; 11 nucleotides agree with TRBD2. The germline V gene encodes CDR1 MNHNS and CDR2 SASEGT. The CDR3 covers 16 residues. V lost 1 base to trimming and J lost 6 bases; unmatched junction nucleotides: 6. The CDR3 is CASSEEISGREDTQYF. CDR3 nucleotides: TGTGCCAGCAGTGAAGAGATTAGCGGGAGGGAGGATACGCAGTATTTT.

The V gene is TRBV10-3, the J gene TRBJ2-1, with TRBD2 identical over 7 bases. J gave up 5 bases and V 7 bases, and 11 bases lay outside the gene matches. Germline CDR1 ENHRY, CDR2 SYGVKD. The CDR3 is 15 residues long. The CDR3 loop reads CAINRGGSGDNEQFF. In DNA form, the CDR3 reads TGTGCCATCAACCGTGGCGGGAGCGGGGACAATGAGCAGTTCTTC.

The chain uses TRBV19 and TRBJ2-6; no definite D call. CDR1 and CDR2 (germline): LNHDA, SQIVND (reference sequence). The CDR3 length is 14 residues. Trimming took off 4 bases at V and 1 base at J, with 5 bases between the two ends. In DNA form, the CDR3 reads TGTGCCAGTAGTAAGTTATCTGGGGCCAACGTCCTGACTTTC. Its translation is CASSKLSGANVLTF.

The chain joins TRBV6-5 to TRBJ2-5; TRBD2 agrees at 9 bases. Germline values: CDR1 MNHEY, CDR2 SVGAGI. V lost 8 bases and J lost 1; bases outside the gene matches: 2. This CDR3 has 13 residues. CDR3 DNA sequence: TGTGCCAGCTCTAGCGGGGCCCAAGAGACCCAGTACTTC. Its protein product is CASSSGAQETQYF.

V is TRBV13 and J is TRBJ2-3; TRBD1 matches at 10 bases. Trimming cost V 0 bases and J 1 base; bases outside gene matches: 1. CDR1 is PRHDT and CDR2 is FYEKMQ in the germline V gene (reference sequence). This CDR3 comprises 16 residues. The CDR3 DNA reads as TGTGCCAGCAGCTTAGGCGGGACAGGGGGCACAGATACGCAGTATTTT. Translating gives CASSLGGTGGTDTQYF.

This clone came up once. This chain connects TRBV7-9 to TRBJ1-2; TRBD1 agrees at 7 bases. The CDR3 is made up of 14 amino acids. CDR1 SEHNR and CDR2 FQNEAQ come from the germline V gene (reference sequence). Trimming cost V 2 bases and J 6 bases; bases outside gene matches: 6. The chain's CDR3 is CASSLQGQIDGYTF. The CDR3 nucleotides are TGTGCCAGCAGCTTACAGGGACAGATTGATGGCTACACCTTC.

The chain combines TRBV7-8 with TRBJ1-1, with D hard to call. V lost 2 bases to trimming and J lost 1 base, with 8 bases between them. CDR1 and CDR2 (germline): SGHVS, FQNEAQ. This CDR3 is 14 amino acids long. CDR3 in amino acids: CASSLYTGNTEAFF. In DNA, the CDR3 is TGTGCCAGCAGCTTATACACGGGGAACACTGAAGCTTTCTTT.

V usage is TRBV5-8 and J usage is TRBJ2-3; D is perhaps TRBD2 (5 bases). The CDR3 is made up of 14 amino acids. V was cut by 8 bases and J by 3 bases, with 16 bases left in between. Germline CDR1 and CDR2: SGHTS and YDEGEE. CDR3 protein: CASEPGSRTDTQYF. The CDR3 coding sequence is TGTGCCAGTGAGCCGGGATCAAGGACAGATACGCAGTATTTT.

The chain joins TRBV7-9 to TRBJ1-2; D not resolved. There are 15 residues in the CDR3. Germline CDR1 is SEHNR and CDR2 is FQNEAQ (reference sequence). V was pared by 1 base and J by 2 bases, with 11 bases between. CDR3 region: CASSLGGHRNYGYTF. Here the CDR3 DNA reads TGTGCCAGCAGCTTAGGAGGCCACAGAAACTATGGCTACACCTTC. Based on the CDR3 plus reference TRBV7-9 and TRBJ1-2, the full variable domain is DTGVSQNPRHKITKRGQNVTFRCDPISEHNRLYWYRQTLGQGPEFLTYFQNEAQLEKSRLLSDRFSAERPKGSFSTLEIQRTEQGDSAMYLCASSLGGHRNYGYTFGSGTRLTVV.